These 2 T cell receptor beta chains were all obtained from the same sample, sequenced in a study of cytomegalovirus exposure and HLA in healthy donors. PCR involved 60 Vbeta and 13 Jbeta primers. Produced via immunoSEQ multiplex PCR; TCRdb's table is partial and in-frame only. The top ten clones hold about 3% of a sample with a few hundred thousand clones, more than 80% of them seen once. Sequenced input: PBMCs. Every receptor here comes from a young man in good health and CMV-seronegative.

In its sample, this clone was seen once. V is TRBV9 and J is TRBJ2-7; perhaps TRBD2 as D (5 bases). V was cut by 1 base and J by 3 bases, with 8 bases left in between. The germline gives CDR1 SGDLS, CDR2 YYNGEE. This CDR3 comprises 13 residues. CDR3 nucleotide sequence: TGTGCCAGCAGCGTACTAGAGGGCTACGAGCAGTACTTC. The encoded protein is CASSVLEGYEQYF. The full variable domain, in which reference TRBV9 and TRBJ2-7 provide the parts outside the CDR3, is DSGVTQTPKHLITATGQRVTLRCSPRSGDLSVYWYQQSLDQGLQFLIQYYNGEERAKGNILERFSAQQFPDLHSELNLSSLELGDSALYFCASSVLEGYEQYFGPGTRLTVT.

V is TRBV11-2 and J is TRBJ2-2; tentatively, D is TRBD2 (5 bases). V lost 0 bases and J 4 bases, leaving 6 bases between the germline ends. From germline, CDR1 is SGHAT and CDR2 FQNNGV. The CDR3 extends over 14 amino acids. The CDR3 is CASSLDGLTGELFF. CDR3 coding DNA: TGTGCCAGCAGCTTAGACGGACTCACCGGGGAGCTGTTTTTT.